Presented here are 10 T cell receptor beta chains from one specimen sequenced in a study of early T cells in non-severe SARS-CoV-2 infection. TCRdb used MiXCR to reprocess the 5' RACE reads, holding one entry per CDR3 protein. The sample includes 40,000 to 60,000 distinct CDR3 sequences, 12% of them seen just once. What was sequenced was whole blood. These receptors all come from an adult who was a healthcare worker with PCR-confirmed SARS-CoV-2 infection or an uninfected control (not recorded which).

Comments on this clonotype: Compared with germline, one end of the junction differs, possibly owing to a read error. The rearrangement joins TRBV18 to TRBJ2-7, with TRBD2 as a possible D gene (6 bases). The CDR3 length is 16 residues. The germline CDR1 and CDR2 sequences are KGHSH and LQKENI. The CDR3 loop reads CANSPPTGTGNYEQYF. The CDR3 bases are TGTGCCAACTCACCACCTACCGGGACTGGCAACTACGAGCAGTACTTC.

This clonotype was counted many times. The V call is TRBV5-1, the J call TRBJ2-1, with D possibly being TRBD2 (6 bases). This CDR3 is built from 13 residues. V lost 9 bases, J lost 4 bases, and 14 bases lay in between. Germline CDR1 SGHRS, CDR2 YFSETQ. The CDR3 DNA reads as TGCGCCACCAGGGACTTATTGTACAATGAGCAGTTCTTC. This translates into CATRDLLYNEQFF.

Ten or more counts support this clonotype. The CDR3 is CASSLFSGADTQYF. The CDR3 bases are TGTGCCAGCAGCTTATTTTCAGGGGCAGATACGCAGTATTTT. This chain links TRBV7-3 with TRBJ2-3; a weak D match, TRBD1 (6 bases). Germline V gene lookup returns CDR1 SGHTA and CDR2 FQGTGA. V lost 2 bases and J lost 4, with 10 bases in between. The CDR3 length is 14 residues.

The table lists this clonotype with a few counts. J is TRBJ2-1 and V is TRBV24-1; D is possibly TRBD1 (5 bases). CDR1 and CDR2 from the germline V gene are KGHDR and SFDVKD. Trimming removed 7 bases at V and 2 bases at J, with 14 bases between. The CDR3 is 15 amino acids. CDR3 DNA: TGTGCCACCAGCCTCGGGTCAGGGCCCTACAATGAGCAGTTCTTC. This sequence encodes CATSLGSGPYNEQFF.

There are a few counts of this clonotype. The V and J genes are TRBV4-1 and TRBJ2-7; possibly TRBD2 for D (6 bases). V was cut by 0 bases and J by 3 bases, with 12 bases left in between. There are 15 residues in the CDR3. Germline loops: CDR1 MGHRA, CDR2 YSYEKL. For the CDR3, the DNA is TGCGCCAGCAGCCAAGATTCGGGGGAAAGCTACGAGCAGTACTTC. As protein: CASSQDSGESYEQYF.

This clonotype was found a few times. The J gene is TRBJ2-5, the V gene TRBV7-2; 8 bases are a match to TRBD1. The CDR3 loop spans 14 amino acids. CDR1 SGHTA and CDR2 FQGNSA come from the germline V gene. The V gene end was trimmed by 5 bases and the J gene end by 2 bases; junction bases not matched to a gene: 4. The CDR3 loop is CASSKWTGQETQYF. CDR3 in DNA: TGTGCCAGCAGCAAGTGGACAGGGCAAGAGACCCAGTACTTC.

This clonotype was detected a few times. V is TRBV9 and J is TRBJ2-7; D unclear. Germline values: CDR1 SGDLS, CDR2 YYNGEE. The CDR3 loop spans 14 amino acids. V lost 0 bases and J lost 3, with 10 bases in between. CDR3 DNA sequence: TGTGCCAGCAGCGTAGGTTGGGCAAACTACGAGCAGTACTTC. It encodes CASSVGWANYEQYF.

This clonotype was observed a few times. The chain links TRBV6-6 to TRBJ1-1, with D unclear. Trimming took off 6 bases at V and 0 bases at J, with 8 bases between the two ends. CDR1 MNHNY and CDR2 SVGAGI come from the germline V gene (reference sequence). The CDR3 contains 13 residues. CDR3 loop: CASRRGMNTEAFF. The CDR3 region has the DNA TGTGCCAGCAGGAGAGGCATGAACACTGAAGCTTTCTTT.

In its sample, this clonotype was seen a few times. The genes are TRBV4-1 and TRBJ1-2; D may be TRBD1 (6 bases). V was cut by 0 bases and J by 14 bases, with 19 bases left in between. The CDR3 is 14 amino acids. Germline-derived CDR1 and CDR2 are MGHRA and YSYEKL. CDR3 protein: CASSQDPITGTTTF. The CDR3 DNA reads TGCGCCAGCAGCCAAGACCCAATTACAGGGACAACAACCTTC.

This chain links TRBV9 with TRBJ1-1; D is unclear. The CDR3 is 13 residues long. Germline V gene data show CDR1 as SGDLS and CDR2 as YYNGEE. The germline V and J ends were trimmed by 0 bases and 1 base, with 4 bases remaining between them. The DNA for the CDR3 is TGTGCCAGCAGCGTAGAGAGGAACACTGAAGCTTTCTTT. This translates into CASSVERNTEAFF.